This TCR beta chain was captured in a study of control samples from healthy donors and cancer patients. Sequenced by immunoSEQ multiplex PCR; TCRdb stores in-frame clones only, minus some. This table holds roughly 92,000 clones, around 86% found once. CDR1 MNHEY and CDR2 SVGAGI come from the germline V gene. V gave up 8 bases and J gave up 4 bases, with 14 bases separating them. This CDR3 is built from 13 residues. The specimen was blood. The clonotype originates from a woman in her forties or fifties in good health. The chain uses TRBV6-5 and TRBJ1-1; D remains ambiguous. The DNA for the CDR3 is TGTGCCAGCCGCCGGGGATCGGCCACTGAAGCTTTCTTT. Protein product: CASRRGSATEAFF.